Below, 8 T cell receptor beta chains from the same sample are listed, as sequenced in a study of T cell responses to AZD1222 COVID-19 vaccine (dated by TCRdb to the early 2020s). Library method: the immunoSEQ multiplex PCR assay. The source is immuneACCESS, and TCRdb retained only in-frame sequences with V and J called. Part of the clones is not carried over; for the studies checked, unresolved V genes explain less than half of this, and the remainder is unexplained. The sample contains 140,000 to 150,000 clones, roughly nine tenths of them found a single time. The ten largest clones capture approximately 4.3% of the sample. This specimen's time point label, per the study, means: about 28 days (+/-7) after the second vaccine dose. This specimen consisted of peripheral blood, obtained 28 days after the second AZD1222 dose. Every receptor here comes from an adult who received the AZD1222 COVID-19 vaccine.

The chain is built from TRBV15 and TRBJ1-6; D is uncertain. V lost 3 bases and J 4 bases, leaving 19 bases between the germline ends. CDR1 is LNHNV, CDR2 YYDKDF, per germline (reference sequence). CDR3 length: 18 residues. CDR3 in amino acids: CATSREDGFRLYNSPLHF. In DNA form, the CDR3 reads TGTGCCACCAGCAGGGAGGACGGATTTCGCTTGTATAATTCACCCCTCCACTTT.

The V gene is TRBV29-1, the J gene TRBJ2-3; either TRBD1 or TRBD2 may fit D (5 bases each). The V and J ends lost 5 bases and 0 bases respectively, with 21 bases between them. The length of the CDR3 is 17 residues. Germline CDR1 is SQVTM and CDR2 is ANQGSEA. CDR3 sequence (DNA): TGCAGCGTTTCAGCCCCGTCAGGGACCTTTAGCACAGATACGCAGTATTTT. Translated: CSVSAPSGTFSTDTQYF.

This clone was recorded a few times. CDR3 sequence (DNA): TGTGCCAGTAGTATCTTATCCGGGTGGACTGAAGCTTTCTTT. It translates to CASSILSGWTEAFF. The J gene is TRBJ1-1, the V gene TRBV19; D gene unclear. The V and J ends lost 3 bases and 5 bases respectively, with 13 bases between them. This CDR3 region has 14 residues. Germline V CDR1 and CDR2: LNHDA, SQIVND (reference sequence).

This sequence joins TRBV5-6 and TRBJ1-3, with D maybe TRBD1 (5 bases). Looked up from germline, CDR1 is SGHDT and CDR2 is YYEEEE. V was pared by 4 bases and J by 2 bases, with 13 bases between. The CDR3 is 15 residues long. The DNA for the CDR3 is TGTGCCAGCAGCAGGACAAGGGCCACTGGAAACACCATATATTTT. Protein sequence: CASSRTRATGNTIYF.

V gene TRBV7-2 combines with J gene TRBJ2-3; D not certain. Deletions cut 2 bases from V and 0 bases from J, with 15 bases between. The CDR3 length is 17 residues. Germline V gene lookup returns CDR1 SGHTA and CDR2 FQGNSA. The CDR3 reads CASSLLPVATSTDTQYF. CDR3 nucleotides: TGTGCCAGCAGCTTACTTCCGGTGGCGACTAGCACAGATACGCAGTATTTT. Drawing the rest from reference TRBV7-2 and TRBJ2-3, the complete variable domain is GAGVSQSPSNKVTEKGKDVELRCDPISGHTALYWYRQSLGQGLEFLIYFQGNSAPDKSGLPSDRFSAERTGGSVSTLTIQRTQQEDSAVYLCASSLLPVATSTDTQYFGPGTRLTVL.

The count of this clone is one. The CDR3 DNA reads TGTGCCAGCGCGGGGGGGAGAGAGGCTTTCTTT. Residues: CASAGGREAFF. The rearrangement links TRBV6-5 to TRBJ1-1; a possible D gene is TRBD1 (5 bases). This CDR3 has 11 residues. The germline V and J ends were trimmed by 8 bases and 11 bases, with 15 bases remaining between them. The germline CDR1 and CDR2 sequences are MNHEY and SVGAGI.

The chain uses TRBV9 and TRBJ1-2; D is perhaps TRBD1 (6 bases). CDR3 size: 17 residues. CDR1 is SGDLS, CDR2 YYNGEE, per germline. Deletions cut 0 bases from V and 0 bases from J, with 15 bases between. CDR3 DNA: TGTGCCAGCAGCGTAGGCCCAGCGGGGGGGCCTAACTATGGCTACACCTTC. This encodes CASSVGPAGGPNYGYTF.

The chain recombines TRBV9 with TRBJ1-2; TRBD1 aligns across 10 bases. The V segment lost 8 bases and the J segment 4 bases; nucleotides outside the gene matches: 14. CDR3 size: 16 residues. Germline CDR1 and CDR2: SGDLS and YYNGEE. The CDR3 nucleotides are TGTGCCAGTAGCCCCGGGGACAGGGGATTAACCTATGGCTACACCTTC. It codes for CASSPGDRGLTYGYTF.